Detailed here is one T cell receptor (beta chain). Its matching antigen is unknown. The method was immunoSEQ multiplex PCR; TCRdb's version includes in-frame clones alone and lacks a portion of them. The sample contains approximately 1.1 million clones, around 78% of which appear only once. Between the trimmed V and J ends, which lost 4 bases and 0 bases, there was a span of 7 bases. The CDR3 is 13 residues long. Germline-derived CDR1 and CDR2 are SGHNT and YYREEE (reference sequence). This sample was included in a study of shared clonotypes between healthy human individuals. The overall study: Donors consisted of a couple of women and three men between 18 and 49.

Study conclusions and caveats: The genetic and exposure-history diversity represented was limited by few donors. Generally, estimated richness proved larger in naive subsets than it did in memory subsets.

The gene calls are TRBV5-4 and TRBJ1-2; no firm D call. The TCR comes from a man between 18 and 29 years old in good health. Some clones in this sample may be carry-over from other donors' samples. The sequenced material came from memory CD4+ T cells from PBMCs. The subset here: CD45RA-negative fraction. CDR3 amino acids: CASSPQPNYGYTF. CDR3 bases: TGTGCCAGCAGCCCCCAGCCTAACTATGGCTACACCTTC.